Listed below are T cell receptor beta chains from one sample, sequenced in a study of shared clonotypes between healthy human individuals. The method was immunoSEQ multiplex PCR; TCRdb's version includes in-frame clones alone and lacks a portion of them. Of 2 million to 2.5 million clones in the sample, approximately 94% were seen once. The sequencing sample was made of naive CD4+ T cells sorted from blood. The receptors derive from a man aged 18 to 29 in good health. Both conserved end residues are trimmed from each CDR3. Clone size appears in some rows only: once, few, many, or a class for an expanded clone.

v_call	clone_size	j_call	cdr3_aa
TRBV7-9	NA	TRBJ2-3	ASSLAGGPGGTDTQY
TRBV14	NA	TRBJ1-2	ASSQGSGLLGINYGYT
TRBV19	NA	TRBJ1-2	ASSDTGGFGGYT
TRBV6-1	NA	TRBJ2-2	ASSERLAGSTGELF
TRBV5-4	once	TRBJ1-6	ASSLGGQGHSPLH
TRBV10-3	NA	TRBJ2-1	AISVTSGRNNEQF
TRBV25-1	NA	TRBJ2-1	ASSEFYEQF
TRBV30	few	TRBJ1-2	AWRSDSNYGYT
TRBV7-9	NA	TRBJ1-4	ASSSFSGTGNEKLF
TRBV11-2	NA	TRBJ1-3	ASSLDLGSSGNTIY
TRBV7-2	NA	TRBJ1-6	ASSLNSKNSPLH
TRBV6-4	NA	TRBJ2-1	ASSDSNPGEQF
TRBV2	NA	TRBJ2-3	ASRAGTSGPSTDTQY